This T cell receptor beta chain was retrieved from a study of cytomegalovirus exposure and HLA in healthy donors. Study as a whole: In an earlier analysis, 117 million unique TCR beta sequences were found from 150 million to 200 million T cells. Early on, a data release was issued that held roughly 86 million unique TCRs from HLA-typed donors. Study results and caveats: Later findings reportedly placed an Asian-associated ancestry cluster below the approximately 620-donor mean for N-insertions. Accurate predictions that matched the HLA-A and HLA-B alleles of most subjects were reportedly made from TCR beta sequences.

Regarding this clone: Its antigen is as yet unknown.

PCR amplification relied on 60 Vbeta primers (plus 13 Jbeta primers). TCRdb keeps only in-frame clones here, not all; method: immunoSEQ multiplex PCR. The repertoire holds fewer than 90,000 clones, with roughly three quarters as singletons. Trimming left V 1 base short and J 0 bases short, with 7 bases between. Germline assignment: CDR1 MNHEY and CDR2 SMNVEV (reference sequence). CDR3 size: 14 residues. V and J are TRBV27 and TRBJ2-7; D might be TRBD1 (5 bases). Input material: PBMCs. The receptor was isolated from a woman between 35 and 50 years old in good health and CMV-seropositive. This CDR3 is CASSLWGSSYEQYF. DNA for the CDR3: TGTGCCAGCAGTTTATGGGGCAGCTCCTACGAGCAGTACTTC.